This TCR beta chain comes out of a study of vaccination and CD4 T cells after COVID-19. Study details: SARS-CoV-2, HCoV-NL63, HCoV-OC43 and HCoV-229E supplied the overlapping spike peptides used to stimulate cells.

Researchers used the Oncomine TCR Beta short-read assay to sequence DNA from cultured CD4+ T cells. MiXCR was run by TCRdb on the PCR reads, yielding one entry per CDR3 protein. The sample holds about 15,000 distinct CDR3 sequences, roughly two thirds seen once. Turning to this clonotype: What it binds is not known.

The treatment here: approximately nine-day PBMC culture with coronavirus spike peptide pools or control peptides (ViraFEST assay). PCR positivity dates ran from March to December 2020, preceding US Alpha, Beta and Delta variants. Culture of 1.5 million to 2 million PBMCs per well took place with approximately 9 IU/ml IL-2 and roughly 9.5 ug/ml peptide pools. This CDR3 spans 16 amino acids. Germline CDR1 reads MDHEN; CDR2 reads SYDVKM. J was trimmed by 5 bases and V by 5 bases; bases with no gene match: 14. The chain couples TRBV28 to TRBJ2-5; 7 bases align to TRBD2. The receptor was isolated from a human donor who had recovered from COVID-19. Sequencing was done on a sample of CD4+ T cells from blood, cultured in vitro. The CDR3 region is CASSPFVAGAGETQYF. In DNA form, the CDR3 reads TGTGCCAGCAGTCCCTTCGTAGCTGGAGCGGGGGAGACCCAGTACTTC. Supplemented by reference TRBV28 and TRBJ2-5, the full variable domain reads DVKVTQSSRYLVKRTGEKVFLECVQDMDHENMFWYRQDPGLGLRLIYFSYDVKMKEKGDIPEGYSVSREKKERFSLILESASTNQTSMYLCASSPFVAGAGETQYFGPGTRLLVL.